Following are 31 T cell receptor beta chains from one sample sequenced in a study of blood T cell repertoires in COVID-19. The protocol was immunoSEQ multiplex PCR, while the TCRdb copy is restricted to in-frame clones and leaves out a portion. The repertoire holds approximately 180,000 clones, with approximately 92% as singletons. The sample comprised PBMCs or T cells enriched from blood (not recorded which). These receptors were collected from a woman aged 40 to 50 with acute COVID-19.

The chain is built from TRBV5-1 and TRBJ2-2, with TRBD2 matching over 10 bases. The CDR3 has 15 amino acids. The germline gives CDR1 SGHRS, CDR2 YFSETQ. J lost 0 bases, V lost 6 bases, and 2 bases had no gene match. The CDR3 DNA sequence: TGCGCCAGCACCGGACTAGCGGCGAACACCGGGGAGCTGTTTTTT. Translated, it gives CASTGLAANTGELFF.

The chain combines TRBV30 with TRBJ2-5, with D possibly being TRBD1 (5 bases). The CDR3 length is 16 residues. V lost 0 bases and J 4 bases, leaving 18 bases between the germline ends. Germline CDR1 is GTSNPN and CDR2 is SVGIG (reference sequence). The CDR3 coding sequence is TGTGCCTGGAGTGTTAGGGGTCGCGGTGTGGGAGAGACCCAGTACTTC. This sequence encodes CAWSVRGRGVGETQYF.

The chain is built from TRBV6-2 or TRBV6-3 and TRBJ2-3; 10 bases map to TRBD2. Germline CDR1 is MNHEY and CDR2 is SVGEGT. The CDR3 contains 16 residues. Trimming took 4 bases from V and 4 from J; bases not matched to a gene: 8. The CDR3, as DNA: TGTGCCAGCAGTTCTCAAGCGGGGGGGGTCGCAGATACGCAGTATTTT. Its protein is CASSSQAGGVADTQYF.

This chain joins TRBV6-6 and TRBJ1-1, with a tentative D call TRBD1 (6 bases). V lost 5 bases, J lost 4 bases, and 11 bases lay in between. CDR3 length: 13 amino acids. Germline CDR1 is MNHNY and CDR2 is SVGAGI (reference sequence). This chain's CDR3 is CASSPTGTTEAFF. In DNA, the CDR3 is TGTGCCAGCAGTCCTACAGGGACCACTGAAGCTTTCTTT.

The CDR3 reads CASSKPSGTGVREQFF. For the CDR3, the DNA is TGTGCCAGCAGCAAACCGTCCGGGACAGGGGTTCGTGAGCAGTTCTTC. The chain is built from TRBV21-1 and TRBJ2-1; the D call of TRBD1 is as the table states it, not checked on the DNA. TRBV21-1 is assigned pseudogene status. The CDR3 is made up of 16 amino acids.

CDR3 sequence: CASSEATLWGAGNTIYF. The CDR3, as DNA: TGTGCCAGCAGTGAAGCCACCCTTTGGGGAGCTGGAAACACCATATATTTT. The genes are TRBV6-1 and TRBJ1-3; D unresolved. The germline CDR1 and CDR2 sequences are MNHNS and SASEGT. Trimming cost V 0 bases and J 2 bases, with 14 bases left between them. The CDR3 spans 17 residues.

This clone was recorded once. V usage is TRBV5-4 and J usage is TRBJ1-2; 7 nucleotides align to TRBD1. The junction had 3 bases not matched to a gene; V was cut back by 2 bases and J by 2 bases. This CDR3 has 14 residues. Germline CDR1 and CDR2: SGHNT and YYREEE (reference sequence). The CDR3 is CASSFGQANYGYTF. CDR3 in DNA: TGTGCCAGCAGCTTCGGACAGGCGAACTATGGCTACACCTTC. Using reference TRBV5-4 and TRBJ1-2 for the parts outside the CDR3, the full variable domain is ETGVTQSPTHLIKTRGQQVTLRCSSQSGHNTVSWYQQALGQGPQFIFQYYREEENGRGNFPPRFSGLQFPNYSSELNVNALELDDSALYLCASSFGQANYGYTFGSGTRLTVV.

V gene TRBV4-2 combines with J gene TRBJ2-7; a weak D match, TRBD1 (6 bases). The CDR3 has 15 amino acids. The V gene's germline CDR1 is LGHNA and CDR2 YNFKEQ. The V end lost 0 bases, the J end lost 2 bases, and 11 bases lay between the germline ends. The CDR3 sequence is CASSQESQGPYEQYF. The CDR3 DNA reads TGTGCCAGCAGCCAAGAGTCACAGGGCCCCTACGAGCAGTACTTC.

The CDR3 nucleotides are TGTGCCAGCAGCTTAATGGGAGACGTGGGGGAGCTGTTTTTT. It is translated as CASSLMGDVGELFF. V is TRBV7-7 and J is TRBJ2-2, with a tentative D call TRBD2 (5 bases). Trimming left V 2 bases short and J 8 bases short, with 12 bases between. The CDR3 is 14 residues long. Germline values: CDR1 SSHAT, CDR2 FNYEAQ (reference sequence).

The genes are TRBV19 and TRBJ1-2, with 9 bases lining up with TRBD1. The junction had 2 bases not matched to a gene; V was cut back by 5 bases and J by 4 bases. The CDR3 contains 13 residues. The V gene's germline CDR1 is LNHDA and CDR2 SQIVND (reference sequence). CDR3 bases: TGTGCCAGTAGTCCGGACAGGGGCTATGGCTACACCTTC. Translating it yields CASSPDRGYGYTF.

The V and J genes are TRBV12-3 or TRBV12-4 and TRBJ2-5; 9 bases are shared with TRBD1. Trimming removed 3 bases from V and 5 bases from J; junction bases left unmatched: 1. CDR3 length: 13 amino acids. The CDR3 coding sequence is TGTGCCAGCAGTTTTGACAGGGGGGAGACCCAGTACTTC. This translates into CASSFDRGETQYF.

The V call is TRBV29-1, the J call TRBJ2-1, with D perhaps TRBD2 (5 bases). This CDR3 is 13 amino acids long. Germline lookup yields CDR1 SQVTM and CDR2 ANQGSEA. Trimming removed 4 bases from V and 5 bases from J, with 12 bases in between. The CDR3 spells CSVVITGDNEQFF. In DNA form, the CDR3 reads TGCAGCGTTGTGATAACCGGGGACAATGAGCAGTTCTTC.

The J gene is TRBJ2-7, the V gene TRBV18; the D gene is possibly TRBD1 (5 bases). Germline V gene lookup returns CDR1 KGHSH and CDR2 LQKENI. There are 18 residues in the CDR3. Trimming shortened V by 5 bases and J by 3 bases, and 26 bases separated the two germline ends. The CDR3 DNA reads as TGTGCCAGCTCAGCCCCAGCCCCGAAGGTAGGGGCCTTCTACGAGCAGTACTTC. It translates to CASSAPAPKVGAFYEQYF. The variable domain in full, completed from reference TRBV18 and TRBJ2-7, reads NAGVMQNPRHLVRRRGQEARLRCSPMKGHSHVYWYRQLPEEGLKFMVYLQKENIIDESGMPKERFSAEFPKEGPSILRIQQVVRGDSAAYFCASSAPAPKVGAFYEQYFGPGTRLTVT.

This clone was seen just once. The J gene is TRBJ2-5, the V gene TRBV6-2 or TRBV6-3, with 11 bases lining up with TRBD2. The CDR3 consists of 14 residues. CDR1 MNHEY and CDR2 SVGEGT come from the germline V gene. J lost 7 bases, V lost 5 bases, and 6 bases had no gene match. Written as DNA, the CDR3 is TGTGCCAGCAGTGTGACTAGCGGGGCACGGACCCAGTACTTC. Protein sequence: CASSVTSGARTQYF.

V and J are TRBV4-3 and TRBJ1-4; TRBD1 matches 10 bases. This CDR3 is built from 15 residues. The germline gives CDR1 LGHNA, CDR2 YSLEER. After removal of 0 bases from V and 8 bases from J, the junction contained 3 bases not matched to a gene. Written as DNA, the CDR3 is TGCGCCAGCAGCCAAGACGGGACAGGGGAAGAAAAACTGTTTTTT. Translation: CASSQDGTGEEKLFF.

This clone was seen a handful of times. The chain recombines TRBV9 with TRBJ2-5; D perhaps matches TRBD2 (5 bases). The CDR3 runs 15 residues. From germline, CDR1 is SGDLS and CDR2 YYNGEE. Trimming took 0 bases from V and 4 from J, leaving 13 bases between them. CDR3 nucleotides: TGTGCCAGCAGCGTAGCTGGGTATGCGGGAGAGACCCAGTACTTC. Translating gives CASSVAGYAGETQYF.

The V and J genes are TRBV28 and TRBJ1-2, with 10 bases that match TRBD1. Per the germline V gene, CDR1 is MDHEN and CDR2 is SYDVKM. The CDR3 has 15 amino acids. Trimming removed 4 bases from V and 3 bases from J; junction bases left unmatched: 5. CDR3 protein: CASSSTGGHYYGYTF. The CDR3 DNA reads TGTGCCAGCAGTTCGACAGGGGGCCACTACTATGGCTACACCTTC.

This chain connects TRBV4-1 to TRBJ1-5; perhaps TRBD1 as D (5 bases). The CDR3 has 17 residues. V was cut by 1 base and J by 6 bases, with 19 bases left in between. CDR1 MGHRA and CDR2 YSYEKL come from the germline V gene. The CDR3 nucleotides are TGCGCCAGCAGCCAAGTTCACCTCGACAGTCTCGCTCAGCCCCAGCATTTT. Protein product: CASSQVHLDSLAQPQHF.

This clone was seen just once. The genes are TRBV4-1 and TRBJ1-1, with D uncertain. This CDR3 is built from 14 residues. Germline V gene data show CDR1 as MGHRA and CDR2 as YSYEKL. Trimming left V 5 bases short and J 9 bases short, with 19 bases between. The CDR3 loop reads CASSLPGGTPKAFF. The CDR3 DNA is TGCGCCAGCAGCTTACCGGGTGGTACGCCGAAAGCTTTCTTT.

The genes are TRBV20-1 and TRBJ2-5; 13 positions match TRBD2. There are 17 residues in the CDR3. Germline V gene sequence: CDR1 DFQATT, CDR2 SNEGSKA (reference sequence). The J segment lost 2 bases and the V segment lost 3 bases, leaving 9 bases of the junction unmatched. The CDR3 is CSASPGTSGAIQETQYF. The CDR3, as DNA: TGCAGTGCTAGTCCCGGGACTAGCGGGGCCATACAAGAGACCCAGTACTTC.

The gene calls are TRBV4-1 and TRBJ2-3; the match to TRBD2 covers 9 bases. J lost 4 bases, V lost 0 bases, and 11 bases had no gene match. The V gene's germline CDR1 is MGHRA and CDR2 YSYEKL. The CDR3 sequence is 18 residues long. The CDR3: CASSQDRLAGRRPDTQYF. The CDR3 DNA follows: TGCGCCAGCAGCCAAGATAGGCTAGCGGGAAGGCGCCCAGATACGCAGTATTTT.

The chain recombines TRBV19 with TRBJ2-3; D is perhaps TRBD1 (6 bases). This CDR3 contains 14 residues. CDR1 is LNHDA, CDR2 SQIVND, per germline (reference sequence). V shed 8 bases and J shed 2 bases, with 14 bases lying between them. CDR3 sequence (DNA): TGTGCCAGTGGACCCCAGGGGACCACAGATACGCAGTATTTT. Protein: CASGPQGTTDTQYF.

The sample holds one count of this clone. The chain carries TRBV9 and TRBJ2-7; TRBD1 is a possible D gene (5 bases). The CDR3 extends over 14 amino acids. The germline CDR1 and CDR2 sequences are SGDLS and YYNGEE. V was trimmed by 2 bases and J by 5 bases, leaving 14 bases between them. CDR3 coding DNA: TGTGCCAGCAGCGTGCAGGGTGGGTCGCACGAGCAGTACTTC. Translated: CASSVQGGSHEQYF.

The chain links TRBV3-1 (or the pseudogene TRBV3-2) to TRBJ2-7, with D perhaps TRBD1 (6 bases). This CDR3 spans 15 amino acids. The germline V gene has CDR1 LGHDT and CDR2 YNNKEL (reference sequence). V was cut by 0 bases and J by 3 bases, with 12 bases left in between. The CDR3, as DNA: TGTGCCAGCAGCCAAGAGGGGGCCAGCCTCTACGAGCAGTACTTC. It specifies CASSQEGASLYEQYF.

The CDR3 reads CASSGWDLQYEQYF. As DNA, the CDR3 is TGTGCCAGCAGTGGGTGGGACTTGCAATATGAGCAGTACTTC. The chain links TRBV2 to TRBJ2-7, with a tentative D call TRBD2 (6 bases). The length of the CDR3 is 14 residues. The V gene's germline CDR1 is SNHLY and CDR2 FYNNEI. Deletions cut 4 bases from V and 7 bases from J, with 17 bases between.

V and J are TRBV10-3 and TRBJ2-5; 8 bases match TRBD2. CDR3 length equals 16 residues. From germline, CDR1 is ENHRY and CDR2 SYGVKD. J gave up 3 bases and V 6 bases, and 12 bases lay outside the gene matches. The CDR3 is CAISDPETSAKETQYF. The DNA of the CDR3 is TGTGCCATCAGCGACCCCGAGACTAGCGCGAAAGAGACCCAGTACTTC.

This clone was seen a few times. The J gene is TRBJ2-7, the V gene TRBV2; D is ambiguous. In germline, CDR1 is SNHLY, CDR2 FYNNEI. V was cut by 5 bases and J by 2 bases, with 10 bases left in between. The CDR3 loop spans 13 amino acids. CDR3: CASSNADTYEQYF. The CDR3 DNA is TGTGCCAGCAGTAACGCGGATACCTACGAGCAGTACTTC.

The V call is TRBV11-2, the J call TRBJ1-4, with 9 bases fitting TRBD1. CDR1 SGHAT and CDR2 FQNNGV come from the germline V gene. The CDR3 length is 16 residues. V gave up 5 bases and J gave up 7 bases; unmatched junction bases: 11. The CDR3 sequence is CASSTPSTGGVEKLFF. The CDR3, as DNA: TGTGCCAGCAGCACCCCTTCAACAGGGGGCGTTGAAAAACTGTTTTTT.

The V gene is TRBV19, the J gene TRBJ2-3, with 8 bases matching TRBD2. CDR3 length: 15 residues. Losses at the gene ends were 3 bases for V and 4 bases for J; bases not matched to a gene: 6. Germline V gene data show CDR1 as LNHDA and CDR2 as SQIVND (reference sequence). DNA of the CDR3: TGTGCCAGTAGTATGCGTCGAGCGGGGGCAGATACGCAGTATTTT. Amino acids: CASSMRRAGADTQYF. Looking up the rest from reference TRBV19 and TRBJ2-3 gives the full variable domain: DGGITQSPKYLFRKEGQNVTLSCEQNLNHDAMYWYRQDPGQGLRLIYYSQIVNDFQKGDIAEGYSVSREKKESFPLTVTSAQKNPTAFYLCASSMRRAGADTQYFGPGTRLTVL.

This clone was counted once. The V gene is TRBV30, the J gene TRBJ1-1; a weak D match, TRBD1 (6 bases). The CDR3 is made up of 12 amino acids. V lost 7 bases and J lost 0, with 9 bases in between. CDR1 GTSNPN and CDR2 SVGIG come from the germline V gene (reference sequence). This chain's CDR3 is CAFGQMNTEAFF. CDR3 nucleotides: TGTGCCTTCGGACAGATGAACACTGAAGCTTTCTTT.

This sequence joins TRBV6-5 and TRBJ1-1, with TRBD1 as a possible D gene (5 bases). Germline CDR1 reads MNHEY; CDR2 reads SVGAGI. Trimming removed 6 bases at V and 0 bases at J, with 14 bases between. The CDR3 is made up of 15 amino acids. CDR3 loop: CASRRSGGMNTEAFF. The DNA for the CDR3 is TGTGCCAGCAGGCGGTCGGGGGGGATGAACACTGAAGCTTTCTTT.